The 25 T cell receptor beta chains presented below share a single source sample, sequenced in a study of T cell repertoires in cytomegalovirus infection. TCRdb re-called the reads with MiXCR, one entry per CDR3 protein. The repertoire holds about 740,000 distinct CDR3 sequences, with about 40% as singletons. The material sequenced was PBMCs. The receptors were sampled from a human donor in good health (CMV status not recorded). Some clones in this sample may be carry-over from other donors' samples.

This rearrangement joins TRBV30 to TRBJ1-5; D might be TRBD1 (6 bases). The germline V and J ends were trimmed by 0 bases and 7 bases, with 10 bases remaining between them. Germline CDR1 reads GTSNPN; CDR2 reads SVGIG (reference sequence). This CDR3 spans 13 amino acids. This CDR3 reads CAWSVGGRQPQHF. The CDR3 bases are TGTGCCTGGAGTGTAGGGGGGAGACAGCCCCAGCATTTT.

This chain uses TRBV19 with TRBJ2-5, with D perhaps TRBD1 or TRBD2 (5 bases each). CDR3 length: 14 amino acids. The germline CDR1 and CDR2 sequences are LNHDA and SQIVND (reference sequence). V lost 7 bases and J 4 bases, leaving 16 bases between the germline ends. In DNA form, the CDR3 reads TGTGCCAGTATTGTCGGGACGAGGGGAGAGACCCAGTACTTC. Amino acids: CASIVGTRGETQYF.

This chain links TRBV11-1 with TRBJ2-4; no firm D call. Germline V gene lookup returns CDR1 SGHAT and CDR2 FQDESV (reference sequence). V shed 5 bases and J shed 0 bases, with 11 bases lying between them. The CDR3 is 15 residues long. The CDR3 DNA reads as TGTGCCAGCAGCCAAGGCGGTCGAGCCAAAAACATTCAGTACTTC. As protein: CASSQGGRAKNIQYF.

This clonotype was counted at least ten times. V usage is TRBV7-2 and J usage is TRBJ2-1; TRBD1 matches 11 bases. Germline values: CDR1 SGHTA, CDR2 FQGNSA. This CDR3 comprises 16 residues. With V trimmed by 3 bases and J by 7 bases, 8 bases remained unmatched. CDR3 sequence: CASSLGQGVSQNEQFF. The CDR3 DNA sequence: TGTGCCAGCAGCTTGGGACAGGGGGTAAGCCAGAATGAGCAGTTCTTC.

The chain combines TRBV5-1 with TRBJ2-1; a weak D match, TRBD2 (6 bases). V was pared by 4 bases and J by 4 bases, with 12 bases between. The CDR3 is 14 amino acids. The germline gives CDR1 SGHRS, CDR2 YFSETQ. CDR3 residues: CASSGGTSYNEQFF. The CDR3 nucleotides are TGCGCCAGCAGCGGGGGGACGAGTTACAATGAGCAGTTCTTC.

This clonotype was seen a single time. The rearrangement uses TRBV20-1 and TRBJ2-3; tentative D call: TRBD2 (6 bases). V was clipped by 6 bases and J by 1 base, with 14 bases between them. CDR1 and CDR2 (germline): DFQATT, SNEGSKA (reference sequence). CDR3 length: 14 amino acids. The CDR3, as DNA: TGCAGTGCCCGAGTAGCGGCCGGCACAGATACGCAGTATTTT. Translating it yields CSARVAAGTDTQYF.

This clonotype has only a few counts. The J gene is TRBJ2-7, the V gene TRBV5-8, with 10 bases identical to TRBD1. Germline assignment: CDR1 SGHTS and CDR2 YDEGEE. V was pared by 1 base and J by 5 bases, with 6 bases of the junction left unmatched. This CDR3 contains 15 residues. This chain's CDR3 is CASSLPGQGIHEQYF. The CDR3 DNA sequence: TGTGCCAGCAGCTTGCCGGGACAGGGGATCCACGAGCAGTACTTC. The whole variable domain, remainder taken from reference TRBV5-8 and TRBJ2-7, is EAGVTQSPTHLIKTRGQQATLRCSPISGHTSVYWYQQALGLGLQFLLWYDEGEERNRGNFPPRFSGRQFPNYSSELNVNALELEDSALYLCASSLPGQGIHEQYFGPGTRLTVT.

This clonotype occurred a few times. The chain links TRBV12-3 or TRBV12-4 to TRBJ1-1; D unclear. The ends were cut back, 1 base at V and 6 bases at J, with 9 bases in the middle. CDR3 length: 13 residues. The DNA of the CDR3 is TGTGCCAGCAGTTTAGGAGGGTTGCCTGAAGCTTTCTTT. It is translated as CASSLGGLPEAFF.

The chain employs TRBV12-3 or TRBV12-4 and TRBJ1-1; D uncertain. The V gene lost 5 bases and the J gene lost 6 bases, with 19 bases spanning the gap. This CDR3 spans 15 amino acids. CDR3 sequence reads: CASSPLHTSGPEAFF. CDR3 DNA: TGTGCCAGCAGTCCCCTTCACACCTCAGGCCCTGAAGCTTTCTTT.

This clonotype appeared many times. The chain recombines TRBV14 with TRBJ1-4; TRBD1 is a possible D gene (5 bases). There are 15 residues in the CDR3. Germline V lookup: CDR1 SGHDN, CDR2 FVKESK. The V end lost 0 bases, the J end lost 4 bases, and 9 bases lay between the germline ends. The CDR3 spells CASSQEAGHNEKLFF. Here the CDR3 DNA reads TGTGCCAGCAGCCAAGAAGCAGGGCATAATGAAAAACTGTTTTTT. Filled out from reference TRBV14 and TRBJ1-4, the complete variable domain reads EAGVTQFPSHSVIEKGQTVTLRCDPISGHDNLYWYRRVMGKEIKFLLHFVKESKQDESGMPNNRFLAERTGGTYSTLKVQPAELEDSGVYFCASSQEAGHNEKLFFGSGTQLSVL.

This clonotype has a handful of counts. This chain connects TRBV20-1 to TRBJ1-3; no firm D call. The CDR3 contains 13 residues. Between the trimmed V and J ends, which lost 0 bases and 4 bases, there was a span of 7 bases. The V gene's germline CDR1 is DFQATT and CDR2 SNEGSKA (reference sequence). The CDR3 nucleotides read TGCAGTGCTAGAGATTGGCTCGGAAACACCATATATTTT. This translates into CSARDWLGNTIYF.

This rearrangement joins TRBV6-4 to TRBJ1-6; D is ambiguous. CDR3 length equals 16 residues. Trimming pared 5 bases from V and 2 bases from J, leaving 13 bases between. Looked up from germline, CDR1 is MRHNA and CDR2 is SNTAGT. The CDR3 DNA follows: TGTGCCAGCAGTTTACGGACTGGGACCTATAATTCACCCCTCCACTTT. This codes for CASSLRTGTYNSPLHF.

As concerns this clonotype: One junction end disagrees with the germline gene, perhaps due to a read error. V gene TRBV29-1 combines with J gene TRBJ2-7; 13 bases align to TRBD2. From germline, CDR1 is SQVTM and CDR2 ANQGSEA. This CDR3 comprises 15 residues. DNA of the CDR3: TGCAGCGTGGAAGGACTAGCGGGGGTCTCCTACGAGCAGTACTTC. Residues: CSVEGLAGVSYEQYF.

This chain uses TRBV27 with TRBJ1-6; D ambiguous. The V gene's germline CDR1 is MNHEY and CDR2 SMNVEV (reference sequence). This CDR3 is 13 amino acids long. Between the trimmed V and J ends, which lost 3 bases and 11 bases, there was a span of 11 bases. The CDR3 region is CASSLSPLAPLHF. The CDR3 nucleotides are TGTGCCAGCAGTTTGAGCCCTCTAGCACCCCTCCACTTT.

In its sample, this clonotype was seen many times. The rearrangement links TRBV7-2 to TRBJ2-1, with TRBD2 matching over 7 bases. This CDR3 has 15 amino acids. With 5 bases clipped from V and 6 bases from J, the junction kept 10 bases outside the gene matches. Germline CDR1 reads SGHTA; CDR2 reads FQGNSA. Here the CDR3 DNA reads TGTGCCAGCAGCCCAGCGGGAAAGAGGCCCAATGAGCAGTTCTTC. This translates into CASSPAGKRPNEQFF.

The chain has TRBV20-1 and TRBJ2-7, with 8 bases matching TRBD2. The trim removed 3 bases at V and 7 bases at J, leaving 5 bases unmatched. This CDR3 is built from 12 residues. Germline-derived CDR1 and CDR2 are DFQATT and SNEGSKA (reference sequence). The CDR3 loop is CSASGRAGEQYF. The CDR3 region has the DNA TGCAGTGCTAGCGGGAGGGCCGGGGAGCAGTACTTC.

The chain combines TRBV12-3 or TRBV12-4 with TRBJ2-2, with 9 bases that match TRBD1. The length of the CDR3 is 17 residues. After removal of 5 bases from V and 6 bases from J, the junction contained 13 bases not matched to a gene. The CDR3, as DNA: TGTGCCAGCAGTGGGTTTATCGGGACAGGGTTTCCCGGGGAGCTGTTTTTT. This sequence encodes CASSGFIGTGFPGELFF.

This clonotype was recorded a few times. The rearrangement links TRBV2 to TRBJ2-1; TRBD2 aligns across 9 bases. Germline V gene sequence: CDR1 SNHLY, CDR2 FYNNEI. The CDR3 length is 19 residues. V lost 6 bases and J lost 2; bases outside the gene matches: 17. Written as DNA, the CDR3 is TGTGCCAGCAGCGTCCCCTCCCAAGGGCGGGGGGGGCCCTACAATGAGCAGTTCTTC. This encodes CASSVPSQGRGGPYNEQFF. The full variable domain, completed using reference TRBV2 and TRBJ2-1, is EPEVTQTPSHQVTQMGQEVILRCVPISNHLYFYWYRQILGQKVEFLVSFYNNEISEKSEIFDDQFSVERPDGSNFTLKIRSTKLEDSAMYFCASSVPSQGRGGPYNEQFFGPGTRLTVL.

The chain couples TRBV7-9 to TRBJ2-7; TRBD2 aligns across 10 bases. This CDR3 region has 15 residues. With 5 bases clipped from V and 6 bases from J, the junction kept 10 bases outside the gene matches. Germline CDR1 and CDR2: SEHNR and FQNEAQ (reference sequence). The CDR3 bases are TGTGCCAGCAGCCCCCAGCTAGCGGGAGCCTTCGAGCAGTACTTC. Protein: CASSPQLAGAFEQYF.

V is TRBV5-4 and J is TRBJ1-4, with D hard to call. Trimming removed 4 bases at V and 8 bases at J, with 9 bases between. The CDR3 is 12 residues long. Germline loops: CDR1 SGHNT, CDR2 YYREEE (reference sequence). CDR3 amino acids: CASSVDTEKLFF. CDR3 coding DNA: TGTGCCAGCAGCGTGGATACCGAAAAACTGTTTTTT.

The V gene is TRBV20-1, the J gene TRBJ2-2; D is undetermined. CDR3 size: 14 residues. Germline CDR1 and CDR2: DFQATT and SNEGSKA (reference sequence). V was clipped by 2 bases and J by 1 base, with 8 bases between them. DNA of the CDR3: TGCAGTGCTAGAAACTTACAGAACACCGGGGAGCTGTTTTTT. This translates into CSARNLQNTGELFF.

This clonotype appeared a few times. The chain combines TRBV4-2 with TRBJ1-2, with TRBD1 as a possible D gene (6 bases). The CDR3 totals 17 residues. The V end lost 0 bases, the J end lost 6 bases, and 20 bases lay between the germline ends. The germline gives CDR1 LGHNA, CDR2 YNFKEQ. This CDR3 is CASSQERGRTALDGYTF. CDR3 coding DNA: TGTGCCAGCAGCCAAGAGAGGGGCCGGACAGCCCTCGATGGCTACACCTTC.

The gene calls are TRBV7-9 and TRBJ2-5; 8 bases are a match to TRBD1. CDR1 is SEHNR and CDR2 is FQNEAQ in the germline V gene (reference sequence). This CDR3 region has 16 residues. V shed 5 bases, J shed 2 bases, and the junction held 10 bases outside the gene matches. CDR3 in amino acids: CASSDNGQGPQETQYF. CDR3 nucleotides: TGTGCCAGCAGCGACAACGGACAGGGCCCTCAAGAGACCCAGTACTTC.

In its sample, this clonotype was seen a few times. J is TRBJ2-5 and V is TRBV28; D possibly corresponds to TRBD1 (5 bases). The CDR3 sequence is 12 residues long. The germline CDR1 and CDR2 sequences are MDHEN and SYDVKM. V was clipped by 6 bases and J by 4 bases, with 9 bases between them. CDR3 bases: TGTGCCAGCAGCTGGACAAGAGAGACCCAGTACTTC. This gives the protein CASSWTRETQYF. The variable domain in full, completed from reference TRBV28 and TRBJ2-5, reads DVKVTQSSRYLVKRTGEKVFLECVQDMDHENMFWYRQDPGLGLRLIYFSYDVKMKEKGDIPEGYSVSREKKERFSLILESASTNQTSMYLCASSWTRETQYFGPGTRLLVL.

The gene calls are TRBV6-2 or TRBV6-3 and TRBJ1-1; perhaps TRBD1 as D (6 bases). V lost 8 bases and J lost 4, with 26 bases in between. The germline V gene has CDR1 MNHEY and CDR2 SVGEGT. The CDR3 sequence is 17 residues long. DNA of the CDR3: TGTGCCAGCTCCACCTGGAGGAGGGGGGGTTTGAGCACTGAAGCTTTCTTT. This translates into CASSTWRRGGLSTEAFF.